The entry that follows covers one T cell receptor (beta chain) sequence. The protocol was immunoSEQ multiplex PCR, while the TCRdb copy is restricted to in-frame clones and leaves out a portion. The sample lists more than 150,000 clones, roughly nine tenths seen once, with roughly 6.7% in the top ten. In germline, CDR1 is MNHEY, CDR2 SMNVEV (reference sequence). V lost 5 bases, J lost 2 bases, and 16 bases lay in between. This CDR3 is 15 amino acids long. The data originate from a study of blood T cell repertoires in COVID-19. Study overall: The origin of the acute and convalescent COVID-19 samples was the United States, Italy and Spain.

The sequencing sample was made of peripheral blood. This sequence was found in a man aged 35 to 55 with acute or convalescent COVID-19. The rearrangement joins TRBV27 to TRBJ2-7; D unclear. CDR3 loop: CASSPSAGLTYEQYF. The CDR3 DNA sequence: TGTGCCAGCAGTCCCTCCGCCGGTTTGACCTACGAGCAGTACTTC.